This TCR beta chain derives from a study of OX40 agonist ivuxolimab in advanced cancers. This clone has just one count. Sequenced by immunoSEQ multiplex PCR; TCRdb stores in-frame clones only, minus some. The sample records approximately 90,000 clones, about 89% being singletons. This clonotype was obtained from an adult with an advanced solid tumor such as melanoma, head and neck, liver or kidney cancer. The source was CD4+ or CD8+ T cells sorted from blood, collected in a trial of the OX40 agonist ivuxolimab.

The CDR3 here is CASSQGGVPYEQYF. In DNA form, the CDR3 reads TGTGCCAGCAGCCAAGGGGGTGTGCCCTACGAGCAGTACTTC. J is TRBJ2-7 and V is TRBV4-2; D is ambiguous. The CDR3 is made up of 14 amino acids. Germline V gene sequence: CDR1 LGHNA, CDR2 YNFKEQ. Trimming cost V 1 base and J 2 bases, with 9 bases left between them.